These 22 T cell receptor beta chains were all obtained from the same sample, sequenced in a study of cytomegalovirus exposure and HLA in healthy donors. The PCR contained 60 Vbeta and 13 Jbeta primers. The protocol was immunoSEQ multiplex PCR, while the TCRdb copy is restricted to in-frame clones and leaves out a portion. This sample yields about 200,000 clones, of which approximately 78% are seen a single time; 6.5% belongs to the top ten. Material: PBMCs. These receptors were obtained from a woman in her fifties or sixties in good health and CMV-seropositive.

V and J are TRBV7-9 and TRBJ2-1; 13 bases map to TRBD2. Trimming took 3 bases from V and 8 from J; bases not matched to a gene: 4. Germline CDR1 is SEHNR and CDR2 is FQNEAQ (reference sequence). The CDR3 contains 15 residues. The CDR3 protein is CASSFGLAGVDEQFF. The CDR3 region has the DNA TGTGCCAGCAGCTTTGGACTAGCGGGAGTAGATGAGCAGTTCTTC.

The CDR3 DNA follows: TGCAGCGTTGAGGGCGGGGTTCCCTACGAGCAGTACTTC. Translation: CSVEGGVPYEQYF. The chain employs TRBV29-1 and TRBJ2-7; maybe TRBD2 (6 bases). Deletions cut 3 bases from V and 2 bases from J, with 11 bases between. The germline CDR1 and CDR2 sequences are SQVTM and ANQGSEA. The length of the CDR3 is 13 residues.

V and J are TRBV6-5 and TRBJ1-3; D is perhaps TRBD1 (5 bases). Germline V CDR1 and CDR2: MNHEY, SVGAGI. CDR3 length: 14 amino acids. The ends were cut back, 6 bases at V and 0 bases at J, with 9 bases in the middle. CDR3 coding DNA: TGTGCCAGCAGCAGGGCCCACTCTGGAAACACCATATATTTT. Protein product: CASSRAHSGNTIYF.

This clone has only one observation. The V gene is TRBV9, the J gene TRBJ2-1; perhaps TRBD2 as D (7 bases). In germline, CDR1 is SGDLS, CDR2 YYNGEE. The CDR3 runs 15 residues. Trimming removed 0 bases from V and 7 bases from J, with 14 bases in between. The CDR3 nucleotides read TGTGCCAGCAGCGTAGTAGGGGGGGCCTCAAATGAGCAGTTCTTC. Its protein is CASSVVGGASNEQFF. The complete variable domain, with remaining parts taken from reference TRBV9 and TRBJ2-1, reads DSGVTQTPKHLITATGQRVTLRCSPRSGDLSVYWYQQSLDQGLQFLIQYYNGEERAKGNILERFSAQQFPDLHSELNLSSLELGDSALYFCASSVVGGASNEQFFGPGTRLTVL.

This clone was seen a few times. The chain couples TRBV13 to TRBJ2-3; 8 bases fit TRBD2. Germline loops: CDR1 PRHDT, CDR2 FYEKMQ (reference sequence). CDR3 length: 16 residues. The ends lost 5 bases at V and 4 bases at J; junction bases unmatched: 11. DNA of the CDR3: TGTGCCAGCAGCCAGACGGGACTAGGATCTCCAGATACGCAGTATTTT. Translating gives CASSQTGLGSPDTQYF.

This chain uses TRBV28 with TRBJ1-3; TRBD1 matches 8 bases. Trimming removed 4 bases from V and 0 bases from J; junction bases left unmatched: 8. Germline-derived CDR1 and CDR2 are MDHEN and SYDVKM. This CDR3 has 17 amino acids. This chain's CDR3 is CASSSPLDRVSGNTIYF. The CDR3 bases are TGTGCCAGCAGTTCACCCTTGGACAGGGTCTCTGGAAACACCATATATTTT.

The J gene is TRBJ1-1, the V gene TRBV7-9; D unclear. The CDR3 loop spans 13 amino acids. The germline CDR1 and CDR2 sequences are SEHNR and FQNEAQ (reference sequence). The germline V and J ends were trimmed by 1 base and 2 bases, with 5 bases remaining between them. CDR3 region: CASSLVQNTEAFF. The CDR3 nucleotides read TGTGCCAGCAGCTTAGTACAAAACACTGAAGCTTTCTTT.

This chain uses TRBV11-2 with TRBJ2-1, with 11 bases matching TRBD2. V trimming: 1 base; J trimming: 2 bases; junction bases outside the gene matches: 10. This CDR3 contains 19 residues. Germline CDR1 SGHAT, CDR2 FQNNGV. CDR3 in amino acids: CASSLVIGTSGPTYNEQFF. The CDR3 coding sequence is TGTGCCAGCAGCTTAGTGATTGGGACTAGCGGACCTACCTACAATGAGCAGTTCTTC.

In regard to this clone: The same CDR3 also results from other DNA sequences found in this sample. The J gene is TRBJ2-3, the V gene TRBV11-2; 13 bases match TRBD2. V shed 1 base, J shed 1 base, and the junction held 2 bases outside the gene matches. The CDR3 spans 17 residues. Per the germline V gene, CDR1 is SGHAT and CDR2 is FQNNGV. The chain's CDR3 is CASSLGTSGSGTDTQYF. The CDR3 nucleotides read TGTGCCAGCAGCTTAGGGACTAGCGGGAGTGGCACAGATACGCAGTATTTT.

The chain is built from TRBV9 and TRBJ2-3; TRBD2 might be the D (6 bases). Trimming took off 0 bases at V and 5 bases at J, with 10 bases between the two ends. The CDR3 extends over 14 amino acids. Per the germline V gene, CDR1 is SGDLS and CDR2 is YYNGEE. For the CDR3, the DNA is TGTGCCAGCAGCGTAGCGGGAGAAATAGATACGCAGTATTTT. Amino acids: CASSVAGEIDTQYF.

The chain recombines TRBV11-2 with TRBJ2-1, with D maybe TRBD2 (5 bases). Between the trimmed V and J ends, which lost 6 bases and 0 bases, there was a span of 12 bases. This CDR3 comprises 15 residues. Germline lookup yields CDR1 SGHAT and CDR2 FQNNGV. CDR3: CASRAGGSSYNEQFF. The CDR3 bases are TGTGCCAGCAGGGCCGGCGGGTCCTCCTACAATGAGCAGTTCTTC.

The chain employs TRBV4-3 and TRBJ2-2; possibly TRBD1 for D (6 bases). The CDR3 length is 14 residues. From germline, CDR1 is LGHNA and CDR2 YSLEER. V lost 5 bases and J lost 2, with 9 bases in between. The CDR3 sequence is CASSMDRNTGELFF. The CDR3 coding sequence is TGCGCCAGCAGCATGGACAGAAACACCGGGGAGCTGTTTTTT.

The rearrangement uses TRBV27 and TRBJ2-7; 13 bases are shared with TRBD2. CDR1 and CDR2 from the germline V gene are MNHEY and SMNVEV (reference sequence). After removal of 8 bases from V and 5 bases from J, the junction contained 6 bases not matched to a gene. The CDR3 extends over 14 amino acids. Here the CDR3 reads CASSPGLAGNEQYF. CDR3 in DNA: TGTGCCAGCTCCCCGGGACTAGCGGGGAACGAGCAGTACTTC.

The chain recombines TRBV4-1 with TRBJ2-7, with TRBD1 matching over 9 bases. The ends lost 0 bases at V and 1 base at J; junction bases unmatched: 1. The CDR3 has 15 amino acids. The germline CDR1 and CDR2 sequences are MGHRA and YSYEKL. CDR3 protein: CASSQETGGSYEQYF. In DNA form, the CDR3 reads TGCGCCAGCAGCCAAGAGACAGGGGGATCCTACGAGCAGTACTTC.

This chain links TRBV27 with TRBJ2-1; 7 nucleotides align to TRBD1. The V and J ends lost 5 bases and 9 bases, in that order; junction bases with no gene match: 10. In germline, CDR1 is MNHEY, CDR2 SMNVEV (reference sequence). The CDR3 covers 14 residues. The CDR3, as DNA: TGTGCCAGCAGTACGGGACAGAAAGGGGGTGAGCAGTTCTTC. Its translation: CASSTGQKGGEQFF.

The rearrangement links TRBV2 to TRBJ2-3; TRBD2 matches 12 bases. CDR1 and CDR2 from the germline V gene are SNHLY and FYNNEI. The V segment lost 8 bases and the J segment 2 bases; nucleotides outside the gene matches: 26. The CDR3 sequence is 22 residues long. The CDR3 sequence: CASGRSKPPTSGGHHATDTQYF. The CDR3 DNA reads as TGTGCCAGCGGCCGGAGTAAACCCCCGACTAGCGGGGGACACCACGCCACAGATACGCAGTATTTT.

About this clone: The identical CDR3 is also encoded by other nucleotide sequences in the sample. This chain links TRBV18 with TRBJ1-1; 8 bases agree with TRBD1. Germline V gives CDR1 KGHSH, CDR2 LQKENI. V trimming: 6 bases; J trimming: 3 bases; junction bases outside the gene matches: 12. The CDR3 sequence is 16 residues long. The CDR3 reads CASSPRQGSVDTEAFF. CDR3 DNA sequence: TGTGCCAGCTCGCCTCGACAGGGGTCAGTGGACACTGAAGCTTTCTTT.

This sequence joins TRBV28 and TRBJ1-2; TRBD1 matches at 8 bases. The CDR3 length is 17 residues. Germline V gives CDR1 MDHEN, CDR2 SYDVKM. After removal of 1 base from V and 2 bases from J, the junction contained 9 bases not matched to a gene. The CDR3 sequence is CASSLSSGGLVNYGYTF. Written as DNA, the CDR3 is TGTGCCAGCAGTTTATCTTCAGGGGGCTTAGTAAACTATGGCTACACCTTC.

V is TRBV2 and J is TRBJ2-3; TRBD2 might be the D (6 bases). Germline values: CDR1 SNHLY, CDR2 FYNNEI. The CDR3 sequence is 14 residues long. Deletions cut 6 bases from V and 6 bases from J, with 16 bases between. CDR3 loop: CASRESGGTDTQYF. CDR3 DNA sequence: TGTGCCAGCAGAGAGAGCGGAGGGACGGATACGCAGTATTTT.

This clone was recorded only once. This CDR3 reads CASSLVPTGAGYGYTF. The CDR3 DNA reads TGTGCCAGCAGCTTAGTTCCGACAGGGGCTGGCTATGGCTACACCTTC. The rearrangement uses TRBV7-2 and TRBJ1-2; 8 nucleotides line up with TRBD1. V was pared by 1 base and J by 4 bases, with 8 bases of the junction left unmatched. The CDR3 extends over 16 amino acids. CDR1 is SGHTA, CDR2 FQGNSA, per germline.

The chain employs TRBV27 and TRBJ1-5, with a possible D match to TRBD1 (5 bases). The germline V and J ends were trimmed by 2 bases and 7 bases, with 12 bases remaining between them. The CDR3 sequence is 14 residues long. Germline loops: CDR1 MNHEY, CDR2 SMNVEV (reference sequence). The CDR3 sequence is CASSLAGGSQPQHF. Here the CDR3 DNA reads TGTGCCAGCAGTTTAGCCGGGGGGAGCCAGCCCCAGCATTTT.

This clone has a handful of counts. The CDR3 nucleotides read TGTGCCAGCTCACCACCTGGCTCAGTAGCCAAAAACATTCAGTACTTC. The encoded protein is CASSPPGSVAKNIQYF. This sequence joins TRBV18 and TRBJ2-4, with D unresolved. Trimming removed 0 bases at V and 0 bases at J, with 9 bases between. CDR3 length: 16 amino acids. The germline V gene encodes CDR1 KGHSH and CDR2 LQKENI.